The present T cell receptor beta chain was sequenced within a study of long-term antiretroviral therapy in people with HIV. Per donor, at least one pre-ART and at least two post-ART PBMC samples were obtained. Each sample contained roughly 0.85-10 million cryopreserved PBMC, thawed before DNA extraction. Study findings and constraints: ART preceded a rise in diversity that nonetheless stayed lower than in transplant donor controls.

In regard to this clone: The antigen is unknown.

Samples were assayed with immunoSEQ v3.0 at survey level. The sequencing target was about 35,000-55,000 T-cell genomes per sample. The method was immunoSEQ multiplex PCR; TCRdb's version includes in-frame clones alone and lacks a portion of them. Of about 38,000 clones listed, 80% were seen once; the top ten hold more than 4.5%. The germline gives CDR1 SGHTA, CDR2 FQGNSA. The V end lost 3 bases, the J end lost 2 bases, and 7 bases lay between the germline ends. This CDR3 has 13 residues. This TCR derives from a man aged 18 to 29 with HIV. The sample in question was unsorted PBMCs, obtained 1.5 years after starting antiretroviral therapy. This rearrangement joins TRBV7-2 to TRBJ1-2, with D uncertain. CDR3 sequence: CASSFDINYGYTF. The CDR3 DNA is TGTGCCAGCAGCTTTGATATAAACTATGGCTACACCTTC. Combining the CDR3 with reference TRBV7-2 and TRBJ1-2 gives the whole variable domain GAGVSQSPSNKVTEKGKDVELRCDPISGHTALYWYRQSLGQGLEFLIYFQGNSAPDKSGLPSDRFSAERTGGSVSTLTIQRTQQEDSAVYLCASSFDINYGYTFGSGTRLTVV.